This entry describes one T cell receptor beta chain. This receptor's antigen is unknown. No much larger clonotype is one base removed from it; base qualities were not supplied. All donors were healthy Caucasians. Three pairs of female monozygotic twins, all aged about 18 to 29 years, made up the twin cohort. CD4+ and CD8+ T cell populations were isolated with positive isolation kits from Invitrogen. The record originates from a study of identical twins (TCRdb year 2016). Context from the whole study: TCR alpha and beta repertoires from monozygotic twins, unrelated adults of various ages and cord blood were deep-sequenced to test whether fetal clonotypes persist. Replicate twin experiments were performed at different times using different library preparation protocols to rule out contamination.

Summary of the overall study and its limitations: Compared with coincidental sharing between unrelated individuals, an excess of low generation-probability sequences was observed among out-of-frame TCR alpha sequences shared between twins. Abundant cord blood beta clonotypes had fewer insertions, young adult naive repertoires showed a similar but weaker trend, and memory repertoires showed no such trend. Because the same donors could not be followed over many years, the conclusions relied on cross-sectional statistical analysis. Zero-insertion analyses could be partly confounded by invariant T cells such as MAIT and iNKT, though diverse VJ usage argued against such confounding for most clonotypes. Out-of-frame TCR alpha sharing in monozygotic twins was systematically underestimated by recombination models, whereas sharing between unrelated individuals was in agreement with the recombination models. A weaker excess of twin sharing was found in beta out-of-frame sequences because the signal-to-noise ratio was lowered by fewer shared sequences.

V and J are trimmed by 0 bases and 4 bases, and the gene matches miss 4 bases of the junction. The CDR3, from cysteine to phenylalanine, totals 16 residues. The kept DNA is CDR3 alone, 48 bases in frame from the first base. Looking up the germline V gene yields CDR1 SGDLS and CDR2 YYNGEE. The protocol used for the library was 5' RACE. The listed sequencing device is Illumina HiSeq 2000. Template switching added a universal primer binding site, and the final cDNA carried a unique molecular identifier that allowed TCR cDNA molecules to be counted accurately. First-strand cDNA for TCR alpha and beta chains was synthesized from specific primers in the conserved constant-segment region. Each cDNA library was double barcoded, with a SMART-Mk sample barcode plus Illumina barcodes, to control for contamination. TruSeq adapter sequences and Illumina sample barcodes were added in two successive PCR steps. The Illumina HiSeq platform was used with custom primers to sequence TCR alpha and beta cDNA libraries. On the study's bioinformatics: Unique molecular identifiers were extracted from raw reads with MiGEC, and CDR3 positions were determined with MiXCR. For each individual, recombination models were inferred using an EM algorithm with the repgenHMM and IGoR tools. Shared clonotypes were analyzed with the tcR package in R, and sharing was normalized by the product of cloneset sizes. Out-of-frame nonproductive sequences were analyzed to study raw recombination free of thymic and clonal selection effects. TCRdb cleaned the public reads at Q25 with fastp, built clones with MiXCR and kept in-frame beta chains. Identical CDR3 proteins give one entry, which carries the most common genes and DNA. TCRdb, rather than the study authors, made the V and J calls. This sample has roughly 500,000 distinct CDR3 sequences in its table, and roughly 21% of those were observed once. The ten top clones hold roughly 0.91% of the sample.

In addition, the sample was reused for a study of T cells expressing NK-cell markers. The second study's paper adds: Three sorted T-cell subsets (CD3+CD56+NKG2C+, CD3+CD56+NKG2C- and CD3+CD56-NKG2C+) from 7 to 9 donors had their TCR beta-chain repertoires profiled. Among the eight sequenced donors, seven were HCMV-seropositive and one was HCMV-seronegative. In several experiments an anti-gammadeltaTCR antibody was added to restrict sorting to alphabetaTCR-expressing T cells. For six donors, the dominant CD3+CD56+NKG2C+ clonotypes were among the top 10 CD8+ clonotypes and accounted for roughly 1.0-7.5% of CD8+ T cells. Those dominant clonotypes were again the most abundant among CD3+CD56-NKG2C+ cells in several donors, at about 25-60.1%. Whether the expanded NKG2C-expressing T cell clones were specific for HCMV antigens remained unclear. The eight sequenced donors were randomly selected healthy volunteers, three men and five women. HCMV serostatus was determined by detecting HCMV-specific IgG in serum with a commercial ELISA kit. MIGEC was used to demultiplex reads and group the reads by UMI, and MiTCR was used to assemble and quantify clonotypes. To remove erroneous sequences, TCR cDNA sequences were retained only when supported by two or more reads. The tcR package was used for downstream repertoire analysis, with clonotypes matched between fractions based on CDR3 nucleotide sequence plus V segment. VDJmatch was used to annotate antigen specificity against VDJdb, with one amino acid substitution allowed in CDR3.

Sequencing was done on a sample of CD4+ T cells sorted from blood. The sequence was obtained from a woman between 18 and 30 years old in good health. The chain is encoded by TRBV9 joined to TRBJ2-1; 10 bases in the junction line up with TRBD2. The CDR3 protein is CASSVALAGEYNEQFF. In nucleotides, the sequence is TGTGCCAGCAGCGTAGCTCTAGCGGGAGAGTACAATGAGCAGTTCTTC.